The clone carrying this TCR beta chain was observed many times. These data are taken from a study of T cell changes during pregnancy in multiple sclerosis. Sequenced by immunoSEQ multiplex PCR; TCRdb stores in-frame clones only, minus some. Of some 70,000 clones detected, about 91% appear once; the ten largest clones hold roughly 0.3%. This CDR3 region has 12 residues. The source was CD4+ T cells from peripheral blood mononuclear cells, collected in the third trimester of pregnancy. The chain joins TRBV12-2 to TRBJ1-1. TRBV12-2 is assigned pseudogene status. The TCR was taken from a female donor in good health, enrolled as a control in a pregnancy study. CDR3 loop: CAKTGGHTEAFF. In DNA, the CDR3 is TGTGCAAAAACCGGGGGGCACACTGAAGCTTTCTTT.